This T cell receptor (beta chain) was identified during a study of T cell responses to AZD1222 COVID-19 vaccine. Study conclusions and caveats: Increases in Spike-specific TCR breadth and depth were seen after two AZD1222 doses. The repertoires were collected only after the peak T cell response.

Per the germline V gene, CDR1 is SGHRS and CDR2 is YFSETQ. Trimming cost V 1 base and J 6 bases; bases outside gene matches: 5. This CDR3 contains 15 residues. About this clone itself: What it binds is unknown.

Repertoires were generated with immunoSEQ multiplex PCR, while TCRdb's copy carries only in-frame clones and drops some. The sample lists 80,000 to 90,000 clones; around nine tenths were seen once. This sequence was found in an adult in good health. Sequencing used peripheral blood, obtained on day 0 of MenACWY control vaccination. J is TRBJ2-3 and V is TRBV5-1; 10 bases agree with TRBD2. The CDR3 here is CASSLQLAGMDTQYF. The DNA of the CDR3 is TGCGCCAGCAGCTTGCAACTAGCGGGAATGGATACGCAGTATTTT.